This is a list of T cell receptor beta chains from one sample in a study of blood T cell repertoires in COVID-19. Clones were read by immunoSEQ multiplex PCR, and TCRdb kept only the in-frame ones, dropping some. The sample consists of 200,000 to 300,000 clones, 88% of them appearing once. Sequencing was performed on peripheral blood. All receptors come from a human donor in a cohort sampled during active COVID-19. CDR3s include the opening cysteine and the closing phenylalanine or tryptophan. The D gene is left open where the match is weak.

j_gene	v_gene	d_gene	CDR3aa
TRBJ1-6	TRBV5-6	TRBD1	CASSLEQGALAPLHF
TRBJ2-7	TRBV11-1	.	CASSGWTESYEQYF
TRBJ1-2	TRBV10-2	.	CASSQQDYGYTF
TRBJ2-1	TRBV19	TRBD2	CASSRRGLAGIYNEQFF
TRBJ2-1	TRBV5-1	TRBD1	CASSLETGGHNEQFF
TRBJ1-2	TRBV5-4	TRBD1	CASSHPDRDGYTF
TRBJ1-1	TRBV21-1	.	CASNDRDPNTEAFF
TRBJ2-7	TRBV7-8	TRBD2	CASRLAESSYEQYF
TRBJ2-3	TRBV4-2	.	CASSLPYRTDTQYF
TRBJ1-2	TRBV19	TRBD1	CASSIDHGTGYGYTF
TRBJ2-5	TRBV6-5	.	CASSYPRAPETQYF
TRBJ1-2	TRBV28	.	CASSLSRGLYGYTF
TRBJ1-2	TRBV30	.	CAWSAGHRNGYTF
TRBJ1-1	TRBV28	TRBD1	CAARDRGQWARNTEAFF